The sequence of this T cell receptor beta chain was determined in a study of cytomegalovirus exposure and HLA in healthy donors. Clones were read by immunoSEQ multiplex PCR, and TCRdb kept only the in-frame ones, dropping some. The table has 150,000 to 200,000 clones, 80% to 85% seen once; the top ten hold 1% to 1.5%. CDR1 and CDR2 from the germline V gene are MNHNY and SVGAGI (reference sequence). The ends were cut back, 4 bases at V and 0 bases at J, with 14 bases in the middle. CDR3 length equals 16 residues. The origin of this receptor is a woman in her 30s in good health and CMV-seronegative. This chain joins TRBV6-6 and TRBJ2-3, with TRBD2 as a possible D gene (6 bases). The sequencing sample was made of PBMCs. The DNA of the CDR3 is TGTGCCAGCAGTTCCAAGGGACTGGCTAGCACAGATACGCAGTATTTT. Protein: CASSSKGLASTDTQYF.